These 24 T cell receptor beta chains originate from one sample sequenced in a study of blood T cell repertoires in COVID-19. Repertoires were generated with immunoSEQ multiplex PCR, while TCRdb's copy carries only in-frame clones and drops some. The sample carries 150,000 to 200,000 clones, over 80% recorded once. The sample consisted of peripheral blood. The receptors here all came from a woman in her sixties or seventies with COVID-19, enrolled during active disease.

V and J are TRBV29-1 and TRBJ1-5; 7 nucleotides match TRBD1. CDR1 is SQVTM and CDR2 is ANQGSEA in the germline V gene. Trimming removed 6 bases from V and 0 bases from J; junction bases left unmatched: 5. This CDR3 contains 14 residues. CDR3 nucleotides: TGCAGCGTGGAGACAGGGTATAGCAATCAGCCCCAGCATTTT. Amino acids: CSVETGYSNQPQHF.

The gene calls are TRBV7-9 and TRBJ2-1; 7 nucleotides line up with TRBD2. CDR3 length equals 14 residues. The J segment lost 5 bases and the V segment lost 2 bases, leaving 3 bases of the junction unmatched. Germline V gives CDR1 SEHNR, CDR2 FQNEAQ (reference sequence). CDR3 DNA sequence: TGTGCCAGCAGCTTACCACTAGCGAACAATGAGCAGTTCTTC. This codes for CASSLPLANNEQFF.

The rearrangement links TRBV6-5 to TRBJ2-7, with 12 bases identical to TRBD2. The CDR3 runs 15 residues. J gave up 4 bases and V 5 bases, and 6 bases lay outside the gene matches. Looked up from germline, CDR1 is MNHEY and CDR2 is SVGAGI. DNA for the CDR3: TGTGCCAGCAGTACCACGGGACTAGCGGGTTACGAGCAGTACTTC. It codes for CASSTTGLAGYEQYF.

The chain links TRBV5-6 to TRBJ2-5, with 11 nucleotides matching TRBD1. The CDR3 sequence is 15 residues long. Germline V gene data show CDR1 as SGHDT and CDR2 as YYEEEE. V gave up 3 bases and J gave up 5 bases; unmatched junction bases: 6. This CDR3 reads CASSSSGTGGETQYF. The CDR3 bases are TGTGCCAGCAGCTCCTCCGGGACAGGGGGGGAGACCCAGTACTTC.

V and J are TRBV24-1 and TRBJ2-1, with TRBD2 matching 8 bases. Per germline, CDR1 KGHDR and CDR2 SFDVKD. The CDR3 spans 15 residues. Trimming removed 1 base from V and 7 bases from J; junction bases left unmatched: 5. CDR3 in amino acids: CATSDFSGKKNEQFF. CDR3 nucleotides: TGTGCCACCAGTGATTTTAGCGGGAAAAAGAATGAGCAGTTCTTC.

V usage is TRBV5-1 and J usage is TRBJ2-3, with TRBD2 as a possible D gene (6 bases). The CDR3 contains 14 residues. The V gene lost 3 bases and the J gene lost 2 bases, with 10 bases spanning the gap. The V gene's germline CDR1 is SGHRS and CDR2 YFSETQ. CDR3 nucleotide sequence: TGCGCCAGCAGCTACGGACTATACACAGATACGCAGTATTTT. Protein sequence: CASSYGLYTDTQYF. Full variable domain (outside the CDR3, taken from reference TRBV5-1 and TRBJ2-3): KAGVTQTPRYLIKTRGQQVTLSCSPISGHRSVSWYQQTPGQGLQFLFEYFSETQRNKGNFPGRFSGRQFSNSRSEMNVSTLELGDSALYLCASSYGLYTDTQYFGPGTRLTVL.

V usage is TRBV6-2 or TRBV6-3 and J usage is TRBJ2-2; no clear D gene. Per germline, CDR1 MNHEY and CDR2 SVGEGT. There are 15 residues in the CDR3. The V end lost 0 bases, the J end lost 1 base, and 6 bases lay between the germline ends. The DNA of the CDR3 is TGTGCCAGCAGTTACTCAGCAGGGAACACCGGGGAGCTGTTTTTT. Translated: CASSYSAGNTGELFF.

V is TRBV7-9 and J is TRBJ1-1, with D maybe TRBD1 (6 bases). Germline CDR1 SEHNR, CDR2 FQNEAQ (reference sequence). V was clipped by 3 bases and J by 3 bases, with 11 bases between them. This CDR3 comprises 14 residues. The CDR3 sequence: CASSFGTTYTEAFF. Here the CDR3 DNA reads TGTGCCAGCAGCTTCGGGACAACCTACACTGAAGCTTTCTTT.

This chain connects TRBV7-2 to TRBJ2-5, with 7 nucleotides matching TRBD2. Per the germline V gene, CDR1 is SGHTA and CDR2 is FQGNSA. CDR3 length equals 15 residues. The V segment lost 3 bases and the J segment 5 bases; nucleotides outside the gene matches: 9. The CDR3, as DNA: TGTGCCAGCAGCTTTCAGAGGGGACTAATGGAGACCCAGTACTTC. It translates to CASSFQRGLMETQYF. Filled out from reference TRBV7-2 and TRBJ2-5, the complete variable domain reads GAGVSQSPSNKVTEKGKDVELRCDPISGHTALYWYRQSLGQGLEFLIYFQGNSAPDKSGLPSDRFSAERTGGSVSTLTIQRTQQEDSAVYLCASSFQRGLMETQYFGPGTRLLVL.

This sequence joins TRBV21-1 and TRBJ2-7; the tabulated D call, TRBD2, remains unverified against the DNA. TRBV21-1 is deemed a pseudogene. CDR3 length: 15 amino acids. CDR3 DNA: TGTGCCAGCAGCAACGAGGGAGGCGGGAAGCGCGAGCAGTACTTC. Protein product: CASSNEGGGKREQYF.

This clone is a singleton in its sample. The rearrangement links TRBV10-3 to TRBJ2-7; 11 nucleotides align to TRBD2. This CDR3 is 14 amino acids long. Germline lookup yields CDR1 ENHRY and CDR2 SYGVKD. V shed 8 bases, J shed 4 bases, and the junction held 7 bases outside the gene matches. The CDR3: CAIDSGRGGYEQYF. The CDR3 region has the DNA TGTGCCATCGATAGCGGGAGGGGAGGGTACGAGCAGTACTTC.

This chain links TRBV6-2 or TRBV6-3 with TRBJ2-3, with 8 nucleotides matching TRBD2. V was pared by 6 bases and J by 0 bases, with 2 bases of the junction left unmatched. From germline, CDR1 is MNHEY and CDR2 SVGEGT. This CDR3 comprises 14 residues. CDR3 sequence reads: CASSPSGSTDTQYF. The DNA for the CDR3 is TGTGCCAGCAGCCCTAGCGGGAGCACAGATACGCAGTATTTT.

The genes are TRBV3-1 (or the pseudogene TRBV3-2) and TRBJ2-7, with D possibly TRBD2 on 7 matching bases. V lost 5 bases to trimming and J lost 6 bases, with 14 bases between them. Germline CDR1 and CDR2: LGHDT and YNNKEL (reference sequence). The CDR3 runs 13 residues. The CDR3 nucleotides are TGTGCCAGCAGCATCTACAGGGAGGGCGAGCAGTACTTC. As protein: CASSIYREGEQYF.

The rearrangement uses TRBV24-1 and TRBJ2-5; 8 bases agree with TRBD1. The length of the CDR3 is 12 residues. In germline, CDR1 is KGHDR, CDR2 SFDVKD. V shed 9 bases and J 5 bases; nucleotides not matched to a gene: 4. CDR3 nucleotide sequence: TGTGCCACCTCGGGACAGGCGGAGACCCAGTACTTC. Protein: CATSGQAETQYF.

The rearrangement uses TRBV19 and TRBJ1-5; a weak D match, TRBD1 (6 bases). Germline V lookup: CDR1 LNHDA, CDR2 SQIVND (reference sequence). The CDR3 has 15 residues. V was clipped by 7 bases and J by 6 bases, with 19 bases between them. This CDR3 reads CASTDQVTGTQPQHF. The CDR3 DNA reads TGTGCCAGTACCGACCAAGTTACAGGGACTCAGCCCCAGCATTTT.

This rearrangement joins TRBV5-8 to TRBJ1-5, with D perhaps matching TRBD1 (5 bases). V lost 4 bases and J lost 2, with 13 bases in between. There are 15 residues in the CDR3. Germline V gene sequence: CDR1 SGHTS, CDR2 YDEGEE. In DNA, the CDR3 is TGTGCCAGCAGCCGGGGGTATATTGGCAATCAGCCCCAGCATTTT. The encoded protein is CASSRGYIGNQPQHF.

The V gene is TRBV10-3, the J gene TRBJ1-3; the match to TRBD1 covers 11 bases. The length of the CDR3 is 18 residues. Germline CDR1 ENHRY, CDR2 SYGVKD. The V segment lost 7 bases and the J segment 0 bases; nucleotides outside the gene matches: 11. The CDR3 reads CAINPGQGGLSSGNTIYF. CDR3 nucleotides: TGTGCCATCAATCCGGGACAGGGGGGCTTGTCCTCTGGAAACACCATATATTTT.

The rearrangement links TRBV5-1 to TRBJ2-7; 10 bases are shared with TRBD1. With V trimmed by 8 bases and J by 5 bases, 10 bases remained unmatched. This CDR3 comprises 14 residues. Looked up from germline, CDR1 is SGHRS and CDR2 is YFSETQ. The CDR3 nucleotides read TGCGCCAGTATCGAATCGACAGGGGGCAACGAGCAGTACTTC. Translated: CASIESTGGNEQYF. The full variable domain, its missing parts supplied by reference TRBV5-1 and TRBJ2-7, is KAGVTQTPRYLIKTRGQQVTLSCSPISGHRSVSWYQQTPGQGLQFLFEYFSETQRNKGNFPGRFSGRQFSNSRSEMNVSTLELGDSALYLCASIESTGGNEQYFGPGTRLTVT.

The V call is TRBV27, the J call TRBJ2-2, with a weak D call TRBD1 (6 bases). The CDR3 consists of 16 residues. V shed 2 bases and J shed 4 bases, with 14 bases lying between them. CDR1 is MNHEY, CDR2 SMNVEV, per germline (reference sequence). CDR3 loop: CASSLPGAGITGELFF. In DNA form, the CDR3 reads TGTGCCAGCAGTTTACCAGGGGCGGGTATCACCGGGGAGCTGTTTTTT.

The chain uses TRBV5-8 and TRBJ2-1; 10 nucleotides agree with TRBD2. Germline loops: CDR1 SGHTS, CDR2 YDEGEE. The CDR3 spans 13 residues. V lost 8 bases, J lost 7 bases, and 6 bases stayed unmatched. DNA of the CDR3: TGTGCCAGGGGGGGACTAGCGAGTAATGAGCAGTTCTTC. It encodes CARGGLASNEQFF.

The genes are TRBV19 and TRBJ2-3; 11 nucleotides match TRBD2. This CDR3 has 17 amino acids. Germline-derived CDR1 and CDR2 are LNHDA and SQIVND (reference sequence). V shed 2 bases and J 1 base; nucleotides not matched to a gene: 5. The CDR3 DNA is TGTGCCAGTAGTATAATCTTTAGCGGGAGGGGCACAGATACGCAGTATTTT. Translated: CASSIIFSGRGTDTQYF.

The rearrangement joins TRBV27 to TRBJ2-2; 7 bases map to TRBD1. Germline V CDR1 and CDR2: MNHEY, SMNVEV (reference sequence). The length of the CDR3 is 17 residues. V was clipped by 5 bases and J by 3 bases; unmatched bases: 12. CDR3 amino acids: CASSRIPDTGDTGELFF. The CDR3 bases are TGTGCCAGCAGTCGGATACCGGATACAGGGGACACCGGGGAGCTGTTTTTT.

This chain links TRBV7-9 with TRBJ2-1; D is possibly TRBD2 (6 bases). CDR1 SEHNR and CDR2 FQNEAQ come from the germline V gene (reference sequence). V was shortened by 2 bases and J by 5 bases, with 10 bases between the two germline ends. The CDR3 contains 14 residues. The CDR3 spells CASSLRKRDNEQFF. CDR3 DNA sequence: TGTGCCAGCAGCTTACGGAAGCGGGACAATGAGCAGTTCTTC.

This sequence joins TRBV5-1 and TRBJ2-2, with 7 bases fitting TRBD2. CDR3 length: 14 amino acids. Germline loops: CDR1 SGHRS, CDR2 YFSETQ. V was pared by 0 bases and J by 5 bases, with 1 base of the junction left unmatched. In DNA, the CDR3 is TGCGCCAGCAGCTTGGACGGGGGGACCGGGGAGCTGTTTTTT. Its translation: CASSLDGGTGELFF.